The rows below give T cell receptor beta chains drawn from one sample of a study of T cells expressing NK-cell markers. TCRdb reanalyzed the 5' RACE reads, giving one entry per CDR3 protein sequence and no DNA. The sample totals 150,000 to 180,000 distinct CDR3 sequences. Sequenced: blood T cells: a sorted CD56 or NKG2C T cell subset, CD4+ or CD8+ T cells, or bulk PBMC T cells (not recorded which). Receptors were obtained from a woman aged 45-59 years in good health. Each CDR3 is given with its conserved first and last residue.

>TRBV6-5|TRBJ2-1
CASSYGGNEWFF
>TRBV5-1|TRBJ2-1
CASSLGPSQREEQFF
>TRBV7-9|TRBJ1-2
CASSYGTDGYTF
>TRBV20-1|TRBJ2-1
CSARSASGSLDEQFF
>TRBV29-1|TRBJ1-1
CSGVRGPSAFF
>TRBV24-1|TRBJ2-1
CATSASAWTYNEQFF
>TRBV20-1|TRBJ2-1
CSAVHRDRGGNEQFF
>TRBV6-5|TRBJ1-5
CASSYSEGQPQHF
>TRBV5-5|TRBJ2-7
CASSHTSGRAYEQYF
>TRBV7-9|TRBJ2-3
CASRDPTIAGLGLSTDTQYF
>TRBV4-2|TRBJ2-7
CASSQGGLGVYEQYF
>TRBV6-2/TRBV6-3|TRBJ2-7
CASTPHQPYEQYF
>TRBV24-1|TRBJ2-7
CATTQPYEQYF
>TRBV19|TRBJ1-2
CASSTPGGRGYTF
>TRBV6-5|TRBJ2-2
CASSYGGRGHGELFF
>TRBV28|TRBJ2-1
CASSSLPGQGLYEQFF
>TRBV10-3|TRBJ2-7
CALSGTDKYEQYF
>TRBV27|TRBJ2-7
CASSWMDRGHEQYF